The sequence of this T cell receptor (beta chain) was determined in a study of OX40 agonist ivuxolimab in advanced cancers. In terms of the full investigation: Ivuxolimab, which targeted the costimulatory receptor OX40 (CD134), was an agonistic, fully human IgG2 monoclonal antibody. Prior anti-PD-1, anti-PD-L1 or anti-CTLA-4 therapy was permitted, and about two fifths of dose-escalation patients had received checkpoint inhibitors. Intravenous ivuxolimab was administered to patients every 2 weeks at six dose levels: 0.01, 0.1, 0.3, 1.5, 3 and 10 mg/kg. The point of sequencing TCRbeta in the periphery was to test whether ivuxolimab changed TCR sequence diversity and drove clonal T-cell expansion. Partial responses occurred in three dose-escalation patients: two with cutaneous melanoma and one with hepatocellular carcinoma. A male proportion of about 79% and a mean age of 60 years, ranging from about 23 to 90, were recorded for the dose-escalation cohort. Of the roughly 54 patients in dose escalation, about 20 had hepatocellular carcinoma, some 15 had melanoma, 9 had renal cell carcinoma and 9 had head and neck cancer. The paper covers the monotherapy dose-escalation part of the phase I ivuxolimab trial, which included N ≈ 50 patients.

Genomic DNA was isolated from the sorted cells so that the TCRbeta CDR3 region could be sequenced. The immunoSEQ Assay was used to sequence the TCRbeta CDR3 regions. Here the immuneACCESS table is served through TCRdb, limited to in-frame sequences with V and J called. Missing clones are a known gap in these copies; in checked studies unresolved V genes cover under half, and the rest lacks a known reason. The sample has 45,000 to 50,000 clones on record, about 88% of them singletons. Over 50% of the sample lies in the top ten. From the cysteine through the phenylalanine, the CDR3 covers 16 amino acids. Only the CDR3 DNA stays, 48 bases, in frame from base 1. According to the germline V gene, CDR1 reads MNHEY and CDR2 reads SVGAGI. Trimming leaves V shorter by 4 bases and J shorter by 5 bases, with the junction holding 6 bases beyond the gene matches. A note on this clone: Its antigen is still unknown. Per-nucleotide qualities are absent, and no much larger clonotype sits a single base away.

Broad study findings and their caveats: Partial responders in the 0.1-3.0 mg/kg groups had among the lowest normalized peripheral clonal expansion, especially among CD8+ T cells. At doses from 0.1 to 3.0 mg/kg, clonal expansion was seen in both CD4+ and CD8+ blood T cells between baseline and week 6. Which antigens the clonally expanded peripheral T cells were specific for was not determined. Low levels of normalized T-cell clonal expansion were also seen in some nonresponding patients. After ivuxolimab, CD8+ T cells had more expanded clones than CD4+ T cells on average.

The trial excluded patients who had a history of autoimmune disease or were on systemic immunosuppression. Peripheral blood for TCR sequencing was collected from all dose cohorts at baseline, on cycle 4 day 1, and on cycle 7 day 1. Samples came from an open-label, multicenter, first-in-human phase I dose-escalation trial of ivuxolimab. Adults with locally advanced or metastatic melanoma, renal cell carcinoma, hepatocellular carcinoma or head and neck squamous cell carcinoma were enrolled in the trial. Before TCR sequencing, CD4+ T cells and CD8+ T cells from peripheral blood were sorted into separate populations.

The sequenced sample was CD4+ or CD8+ T cells sorted from blood, obtained in a trial of the OX40 agonist ivuxolimab. The origin of this receptor is an adult with an advanced solid tumor such as melanoma, head and neck, liver or kidney cancer. The chain employs TRBV6-5 and TRBJ2-2, with TRBD2 matching 11 junction bases. The CDR3 is CASSSRTSGLTGELFF. The DNA sequence is as follows: TGTGCCAGCAGTTCCCGGACTAGCGGGCTAACCGGGGAGCTGTTTTTT.